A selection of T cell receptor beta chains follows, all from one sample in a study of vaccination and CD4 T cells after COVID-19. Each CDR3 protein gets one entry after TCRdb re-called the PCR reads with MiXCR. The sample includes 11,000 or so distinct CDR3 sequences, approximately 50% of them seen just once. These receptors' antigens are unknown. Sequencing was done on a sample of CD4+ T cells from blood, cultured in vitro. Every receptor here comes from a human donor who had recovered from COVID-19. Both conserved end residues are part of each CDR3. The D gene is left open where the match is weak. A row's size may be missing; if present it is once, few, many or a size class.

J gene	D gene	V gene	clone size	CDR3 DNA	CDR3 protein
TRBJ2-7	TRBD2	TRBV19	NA	TGTGCCAGTAGTATAAGCGGGAGCTACGAGCAGTACTTC	CASSISGSYEQYF
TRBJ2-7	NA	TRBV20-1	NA	TGCAGTGCCACCCACCAACAGGGATTCTCCTACGAGCAGTACTTC	CSATHQQGFSYEQYF
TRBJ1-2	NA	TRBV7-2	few	TGTGCCAGCAGCTGGAGCGGGGGCTACACCTTC	CASSWSGGYTF
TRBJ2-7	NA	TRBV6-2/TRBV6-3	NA	TGTGCCAGCAGTTATAGCGGCCACTCCTACGAGCAGTACTTC	CASSYSGHSYEQYF
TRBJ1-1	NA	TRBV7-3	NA	TGTGCCAGCAGCTCCCAAGGGGACACTGAAGCTTTCTTT	CASSSQGDTEAFF
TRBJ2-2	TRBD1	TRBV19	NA	TGTGCCAGTAGTCGCGCAGGGGGAGACACCGGGGAGCTGTTTTTT	CASSRAGGDTGELFF
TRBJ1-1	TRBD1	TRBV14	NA	TGTGCCAGCAGCCAAGCAGGGGGCGAGCGTGTCCTAGCTTTCTTT	CASSQAGGERVLAFF
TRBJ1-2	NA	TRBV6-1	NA	TGTGCCAGCAGTGTGCGGTGGGATGGCTACACCTTC	CASSVRWDGYTF
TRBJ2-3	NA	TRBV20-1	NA	TGCAGTGCTAGAGTACGGGCGGATACGCAGTATTTT	CSARVRADTQYF
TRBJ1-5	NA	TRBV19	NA	TGTGCCAGTAGTATTCGGGACTATCAGCCCCAGCATTTT	CASSIRDYQPQHF
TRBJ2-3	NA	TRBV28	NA	TGTGCCAGCATTTCAGGGAGTTTTGGAGATACGCAGTATTTT	CASISGSFGDTQYF
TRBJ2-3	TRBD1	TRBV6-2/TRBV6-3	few	TGTGCCAGCAGCTTGACAGGGGGAGGGGCAGATACGCAGTATTTT	CASSLTGGGADTQYF
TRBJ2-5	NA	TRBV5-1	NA	TGCGCCAGCAGCACAGGACTAACTCAAGAGACCCAGTACTTC	CASSTGLTQETQYF
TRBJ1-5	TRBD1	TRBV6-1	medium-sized	TGTGCCAGCAGAAACAGGGGAGGGATCCAGCCCCAGCATTTT	CASRNRGGIQPQHF
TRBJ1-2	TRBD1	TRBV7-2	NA	TGTGCCAGCAGCTTGGGACAGGGGCCCTATGGCTACACCTTC	CASSLGQGPYGYTF
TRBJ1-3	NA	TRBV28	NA	TGTGCCAGCAGCGGGCAAGCCAGAAACACCATATATTTT	CASSGQARNTIYF
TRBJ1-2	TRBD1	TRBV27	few	TGTGCCAGCAGTTGGCTGACAGGGGGGAACTATGGCTACACCTTC	CASSWLTGGNYGYTF
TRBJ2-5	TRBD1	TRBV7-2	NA	TGTGCCAGCAGCCCCGACAGGGCACAAGAGACCCAGTACTTC	CASSPDRAQETQYF
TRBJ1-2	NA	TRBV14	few	TGTGCCAGCAGCCAACGGAACAGGGCCTATGGCTACACCTTC	CASSQRNRAYGYTF
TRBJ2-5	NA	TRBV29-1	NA	TGCAGCGTTGTTAAAGGGGCCCAAGAGACCCAGTACTTC	CSVVKGAQETQYF
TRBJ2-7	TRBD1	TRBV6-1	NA	TGTGCCAGCAGTCCCTGGCCGGGACAGAGGACCTACGAGCAGTACTTC	CASSPWPGQRTYEQYF
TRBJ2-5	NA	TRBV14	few	TGTGCCAGCAGCCAACGCGAGACCCAGTACTTC	CASSQRETQYF
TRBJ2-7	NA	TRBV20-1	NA	TGCAGTGCCAGGGGGGGAAGTTCCTACGAGCAGTACTTC	CSARGGSSYEQYF
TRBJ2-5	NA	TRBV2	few	TGTGCCAGCAGTGATCAGACCCAGTACTTC	CASSDQTQYF
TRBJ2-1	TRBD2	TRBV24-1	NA	TGTGCCACCAGTGATTTCTCGCCTTTGGGCGGGAGGGGATACAATGAGCAGTTCTTC	CATSDFSPLGGRGYNEQFF
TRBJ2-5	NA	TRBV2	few	TGTGCCAGCAGTGAAGGACAGCCCCCAGAGACCCAGTACTTC	CASSEGQPPETQYF
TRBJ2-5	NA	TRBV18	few	TGTGCCAGCTCACTAGGGTTTCGAGAGACCCAGTACTTC	CASSLGFRETQYF
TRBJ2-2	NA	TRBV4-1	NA	TGCGCCAGCAGCCATATCATCCGGGGGGCGCGAGGCGGGGAGCTGTTTTTT	CASSHIIRGARGGELFF
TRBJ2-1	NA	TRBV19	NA	TGTGCCAGTAGTATAGCCCGACAGGTTGAGCAGTTCTTC	CASSIARQVEQFF